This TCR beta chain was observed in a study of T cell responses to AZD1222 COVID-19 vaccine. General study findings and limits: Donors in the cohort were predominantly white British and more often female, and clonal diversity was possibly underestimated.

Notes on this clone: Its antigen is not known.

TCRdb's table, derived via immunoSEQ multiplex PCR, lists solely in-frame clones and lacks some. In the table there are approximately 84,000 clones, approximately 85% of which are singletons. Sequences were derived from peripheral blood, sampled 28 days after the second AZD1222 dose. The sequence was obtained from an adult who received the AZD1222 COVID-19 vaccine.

For the CDR3, the DNA is TGCGCCAGCAGTCAATCGTCGGTAAGGGGACCTACCAAGAACACCGGGGAGCTGTTTTTT. This translates into CASSQSSVRGPTKNTGELFF. J is TRBJ2-2 and V is TRBV23-1, with D perhaps assigned TRBD1 or TRBD2 (5 bases each). TRBV23-1 is labeled an ORF, and its function is uncertain. This CDR3 has 20 amino acids. V lost 0 bases and J 1 base, leaving 21 bases between the germline ends.